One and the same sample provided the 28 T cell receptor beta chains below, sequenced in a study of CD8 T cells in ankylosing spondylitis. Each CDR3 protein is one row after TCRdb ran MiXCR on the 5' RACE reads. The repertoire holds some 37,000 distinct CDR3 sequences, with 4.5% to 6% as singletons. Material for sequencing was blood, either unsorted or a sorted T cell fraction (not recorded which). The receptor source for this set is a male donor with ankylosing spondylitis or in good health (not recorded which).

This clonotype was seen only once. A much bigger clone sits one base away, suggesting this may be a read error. Written as DNA, the CDR3 is TGTGCCAGCAGTACTCTGAGGGGGGCCGACGAGCAGTACTTC. This sequence encodes CASSTLRGADEQYF. J is TRBJ2-7 and V is TRBV3-1, with D perhaps being TRBD1 or TRBD2 (6 bases each). Germline V gene data show CDR1 as LGHDT and CDR2 as YNNKEL (reference sequence). This CDR3 is 14 amino acids long. V was trimmed by 6 bases and J by 5 bases, leaving 17 bases between them.

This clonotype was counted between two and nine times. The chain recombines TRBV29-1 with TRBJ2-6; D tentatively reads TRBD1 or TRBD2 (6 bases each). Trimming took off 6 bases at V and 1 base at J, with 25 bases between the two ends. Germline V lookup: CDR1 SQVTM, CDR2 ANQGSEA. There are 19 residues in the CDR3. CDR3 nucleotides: TGCAGCGTCGGGCCCCGGGGGCAGTATCAGAGTTCTGGGGCCAACGTCCTGACTTTC. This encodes CSVGPRGQYQSSGANVLTF.

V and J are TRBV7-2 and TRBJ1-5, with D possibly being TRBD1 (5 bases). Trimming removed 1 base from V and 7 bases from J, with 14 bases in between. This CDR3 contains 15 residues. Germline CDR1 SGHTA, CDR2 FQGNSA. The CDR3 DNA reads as TGTGCCAGCAGCTTAGGTACCAGGGAGCAACAGCCCCAGCATTTT. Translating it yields CASSLGTREQQPQHF.

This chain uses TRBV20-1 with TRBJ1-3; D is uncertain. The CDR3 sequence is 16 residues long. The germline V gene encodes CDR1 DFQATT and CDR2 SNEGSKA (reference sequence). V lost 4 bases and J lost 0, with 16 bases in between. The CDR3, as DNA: TGCAGTGCTACACTCGGGCCCGCCAGCTCTGGAAACACCATATATTTT. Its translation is CSATLGPASSGNTIYF.

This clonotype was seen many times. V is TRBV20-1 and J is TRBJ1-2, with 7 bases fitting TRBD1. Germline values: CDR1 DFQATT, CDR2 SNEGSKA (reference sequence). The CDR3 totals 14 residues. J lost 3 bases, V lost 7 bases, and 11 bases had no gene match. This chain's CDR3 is CSVWTGGEDYGYTF. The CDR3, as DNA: TGCAGTGTCTGGACAGGAGGTGAAGACTATGGCTACACCTTC.

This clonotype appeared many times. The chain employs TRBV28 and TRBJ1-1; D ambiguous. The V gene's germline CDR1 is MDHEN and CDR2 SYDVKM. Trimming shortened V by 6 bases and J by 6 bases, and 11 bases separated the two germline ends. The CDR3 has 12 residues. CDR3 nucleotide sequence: TGTGCCAGCAGCCACGTAGGAGCTGAAGCTTTCTTT. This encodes CASSHVGAEAFF.

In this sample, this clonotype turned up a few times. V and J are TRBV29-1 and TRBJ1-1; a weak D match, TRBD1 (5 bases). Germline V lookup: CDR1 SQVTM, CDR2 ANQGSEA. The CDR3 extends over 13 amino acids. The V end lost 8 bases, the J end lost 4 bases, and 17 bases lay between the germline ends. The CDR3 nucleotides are TGCAGCTTCGAGTCCGGGGGTGGCACTGAAGCTTTCTTT. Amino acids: CSFESGGGTEAFF. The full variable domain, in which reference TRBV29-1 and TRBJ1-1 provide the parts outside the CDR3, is SAVISQKPSRDICQRGTSLTIQCQVDSQVTMMFWYRQQPGQSLTLIATANQGSEATYESGFVIDKFPISRPNLTFSTLTVSNMSPEDSSIYLCSFESGGGTEAFFGQGTRLTVV.

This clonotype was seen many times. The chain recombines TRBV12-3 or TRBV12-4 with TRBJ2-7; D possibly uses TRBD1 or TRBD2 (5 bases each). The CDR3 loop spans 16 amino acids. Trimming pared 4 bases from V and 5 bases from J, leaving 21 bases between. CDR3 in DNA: TGTGCCAGCAGTTACACTCCGGGACGGTCTCCCCACGAGCAGTACTTC. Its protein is CASSYTPGRSPHEQYF.

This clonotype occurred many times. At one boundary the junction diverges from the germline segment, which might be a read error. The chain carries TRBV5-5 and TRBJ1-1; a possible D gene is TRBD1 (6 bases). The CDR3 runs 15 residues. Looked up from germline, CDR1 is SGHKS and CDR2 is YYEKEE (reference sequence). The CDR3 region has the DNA TGTGCCAGCAGCTTAAAGTCTGGGACGGGGGCTGAGGCTTTCTTT. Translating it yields CASSLKSGTGAEAFF.

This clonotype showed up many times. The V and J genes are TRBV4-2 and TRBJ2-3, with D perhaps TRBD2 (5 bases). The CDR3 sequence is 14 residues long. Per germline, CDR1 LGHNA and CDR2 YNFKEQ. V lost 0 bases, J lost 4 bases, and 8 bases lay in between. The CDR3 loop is CASSQDKGADTQYF. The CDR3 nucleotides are TGTGCCAGCAGCCAAGATAAGGGAGCAGATACGCAGTATTTT.

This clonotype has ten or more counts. The CDR3 sequence is CASSLAGTGGPYEQYF. CDR3 DNA sequence: TGCGCCAGCAGCTTGGCTGGGACAGGGGGCCCCTACGAGCAGTACTTC. The chain combines TRBV5-1 with TRBJ2-7; 12 bases fit TRBD1. With 0 bases clipped from V and 2 bases from J, the junction kept 3 bases outside the gene matches. The germline V gene encodes CDR1 SGHRS and CDR2 YFSETQ. The CDR3 is 16 residues long.

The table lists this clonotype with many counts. For the CDR3, the DNA is TGCAGCGTTGTGTGGGGCGGGTACGAGCAGTACTTC. It yields the protein CSVVWGGYEQYF. The chain couples TRBV29-1 to TRBJ2-7; D tentatively reads TRBD1 or TRBD2 (5 bases each). Germline CDR1 and CDR2: SQVTM and ANQGSEA. The CDR3 extends over 12 amino acids. Trimming took 4 bases from V and 4 from J, leaving 11 bases between them.

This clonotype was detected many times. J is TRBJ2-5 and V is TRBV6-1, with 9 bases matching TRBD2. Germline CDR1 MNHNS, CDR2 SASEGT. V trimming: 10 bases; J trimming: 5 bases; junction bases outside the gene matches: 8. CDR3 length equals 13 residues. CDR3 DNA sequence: TGTGCCAACCAGCGGGGGGCTGGGGAGACCCAGTACTTC. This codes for CANQRGAGETQYF.

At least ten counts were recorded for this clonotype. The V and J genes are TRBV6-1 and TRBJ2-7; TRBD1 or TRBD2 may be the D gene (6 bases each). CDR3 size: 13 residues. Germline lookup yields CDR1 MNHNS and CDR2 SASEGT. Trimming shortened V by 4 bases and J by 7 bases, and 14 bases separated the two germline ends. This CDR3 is CASSGVQGTEQYF. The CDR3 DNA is TGTGCCAGCAGTGGGGTGCAGGGGACTGAGCAGTACTTC.

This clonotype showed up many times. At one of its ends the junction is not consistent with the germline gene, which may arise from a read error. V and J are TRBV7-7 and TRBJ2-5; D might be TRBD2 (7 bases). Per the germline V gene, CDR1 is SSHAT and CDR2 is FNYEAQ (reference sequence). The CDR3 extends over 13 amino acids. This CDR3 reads CASSLDEGGAQYF. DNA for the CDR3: TGTGCTAGCAGCTTAGATGAGGGGGGGGCCCAGTACTTC.

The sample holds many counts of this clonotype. DNA for the CDR3: TGTGCCAGCAGGTCCGGGGCTAGCGGGAGTGCAGATACGCAGTATTTT. This gives the protein CASRSGASGSADTQYF. The genes are TRBV5-4 and TRBJ2-3, with 10 bases identical to TRBD2. This CDR3 is built from 16 residues. The V and J ends lost 5 bases and 4 bases, in that order; junction bases with no gene match: 10. Germline lookup yields CDR1 SGHNT and CDR2 YYREEE (reference sequence).

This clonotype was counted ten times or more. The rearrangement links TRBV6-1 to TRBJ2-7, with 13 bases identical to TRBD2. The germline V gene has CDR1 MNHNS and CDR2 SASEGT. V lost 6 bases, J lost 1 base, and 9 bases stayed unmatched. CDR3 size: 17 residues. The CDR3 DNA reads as TGTGCCAGCAGCCCCGGGACTAGCGGGATACCATCCTACGAGCAGTACTTC. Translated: CASSPGTSGIPSYEQYF.

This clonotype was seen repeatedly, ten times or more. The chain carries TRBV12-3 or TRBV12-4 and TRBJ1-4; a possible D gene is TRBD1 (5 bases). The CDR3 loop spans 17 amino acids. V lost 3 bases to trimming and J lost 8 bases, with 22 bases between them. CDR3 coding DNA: TGTGCCAGCAGTTTTCTTGCCTCCGGGACCTACCCCGAAAAACTGTTTTTT. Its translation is CASSFLASGTYPEKLFF.

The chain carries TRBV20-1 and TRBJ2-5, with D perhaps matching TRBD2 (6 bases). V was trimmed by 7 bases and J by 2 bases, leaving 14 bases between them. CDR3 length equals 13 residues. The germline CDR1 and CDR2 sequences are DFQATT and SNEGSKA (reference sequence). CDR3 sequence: CSVLPGLQETQYF. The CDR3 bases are TGCAGTGTCCTCCCTGGACTACAAGAGACCCAGTACTTC.

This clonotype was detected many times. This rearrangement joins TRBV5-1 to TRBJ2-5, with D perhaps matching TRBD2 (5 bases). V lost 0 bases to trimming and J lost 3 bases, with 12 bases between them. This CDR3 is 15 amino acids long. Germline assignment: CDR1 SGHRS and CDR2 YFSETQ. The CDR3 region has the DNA TGCGCCAGCAGCTTGGTATTCGGGCGGGAAGAGACCCAGTACTTC. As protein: CASSLVFGREETQYF.

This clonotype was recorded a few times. The CDR3 DNA reads as TGTGCCAGCAGTGAAGCTTCCAGGTTGGCCTATAATTCACCCCTCCACTTT. It codes for CASSEASRLAYNSPLHF. The chain recombines TRBV6-1 with TRBJ1-6, with unresolved D. The germline V gene encodes CDR1 MNHNS and CDR2 SASEGT. The CDR3 covers 17 residues. Trimming shortened V by 0 bases and J by 2 bases, and 11 bases separated the two germline ends.

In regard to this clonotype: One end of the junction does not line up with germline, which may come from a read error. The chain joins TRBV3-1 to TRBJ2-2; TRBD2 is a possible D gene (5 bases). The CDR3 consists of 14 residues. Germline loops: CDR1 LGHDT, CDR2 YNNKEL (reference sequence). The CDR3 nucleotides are TGTGCCAGCAGGGTGGACCCGAACACCGGGGAGCCGCTTTTT. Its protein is CASRVDPNTGEPLF. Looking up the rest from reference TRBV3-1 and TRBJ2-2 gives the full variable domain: DTAVSQTPKYLVTQMGNDKSIKCEQNLGHDTMYWYKQDSKKFLKIMFSYNNKELIINETVPNRFSPKSPDKAHLNLHINSLELGDSAVYFCASRVDPNTGEPLFGEGSRLTVL.

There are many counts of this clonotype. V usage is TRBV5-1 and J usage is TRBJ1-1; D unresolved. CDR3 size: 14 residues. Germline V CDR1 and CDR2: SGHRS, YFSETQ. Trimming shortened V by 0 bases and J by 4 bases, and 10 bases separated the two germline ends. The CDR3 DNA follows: TGCGCCAGCAGCTTGGAGGGATGGGGCACTGAAGCTTTCTTT. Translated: CASSLEGWGTEAFF.

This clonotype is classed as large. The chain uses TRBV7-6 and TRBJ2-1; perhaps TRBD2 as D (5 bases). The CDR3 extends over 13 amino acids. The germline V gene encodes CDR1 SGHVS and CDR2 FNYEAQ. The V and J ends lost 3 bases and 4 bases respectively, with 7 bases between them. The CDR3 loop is CASSLGAYNEQFF. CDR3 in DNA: TGTGCCAGCAGCTTGGGAGCTTACAATGAGCAGTTCTTC.

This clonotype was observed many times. The CDR3 DNA reads TGTGCCAGCAGCTTGTGGGGTACCTACGAGCAGTACTTC. It specifies CASSLWGTYEQYF. The V call is TRBV5-6, the J call TRBJ2-7; D unclear. Germline CDR1 SGHDT, CDR2 YYEEEE. V dropped 1 base and J dropped 2 bases, with 7 bases sitting between them. The length of the CDR3 is 13 residues.

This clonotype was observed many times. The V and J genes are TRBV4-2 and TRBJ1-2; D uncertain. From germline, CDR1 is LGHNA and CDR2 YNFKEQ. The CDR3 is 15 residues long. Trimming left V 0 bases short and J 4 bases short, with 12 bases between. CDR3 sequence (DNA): TGTGCCAGCAGCCAAGAGTTGGACGGGGTCTATGGCTACACCTTC. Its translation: CASSQELDGVYGYTF.

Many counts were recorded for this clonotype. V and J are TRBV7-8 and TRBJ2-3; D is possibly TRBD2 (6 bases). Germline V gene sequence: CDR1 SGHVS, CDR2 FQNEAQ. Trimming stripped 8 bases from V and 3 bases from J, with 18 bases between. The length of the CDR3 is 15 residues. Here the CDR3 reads CASSQVGGKTDTQYF. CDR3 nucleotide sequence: TGTGCCAGCTCGCAAGTCGGCGGGAAGACAGATACGCAGTATTTT.

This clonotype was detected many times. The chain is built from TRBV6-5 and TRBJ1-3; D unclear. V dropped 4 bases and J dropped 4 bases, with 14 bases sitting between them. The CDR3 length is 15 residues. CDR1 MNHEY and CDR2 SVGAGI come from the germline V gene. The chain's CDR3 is CASSSGSTSGNTIYF. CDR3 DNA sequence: TGTGCCAGCAGTTCGGGGTCTACCTCCGGAAACACCATATATTTT.